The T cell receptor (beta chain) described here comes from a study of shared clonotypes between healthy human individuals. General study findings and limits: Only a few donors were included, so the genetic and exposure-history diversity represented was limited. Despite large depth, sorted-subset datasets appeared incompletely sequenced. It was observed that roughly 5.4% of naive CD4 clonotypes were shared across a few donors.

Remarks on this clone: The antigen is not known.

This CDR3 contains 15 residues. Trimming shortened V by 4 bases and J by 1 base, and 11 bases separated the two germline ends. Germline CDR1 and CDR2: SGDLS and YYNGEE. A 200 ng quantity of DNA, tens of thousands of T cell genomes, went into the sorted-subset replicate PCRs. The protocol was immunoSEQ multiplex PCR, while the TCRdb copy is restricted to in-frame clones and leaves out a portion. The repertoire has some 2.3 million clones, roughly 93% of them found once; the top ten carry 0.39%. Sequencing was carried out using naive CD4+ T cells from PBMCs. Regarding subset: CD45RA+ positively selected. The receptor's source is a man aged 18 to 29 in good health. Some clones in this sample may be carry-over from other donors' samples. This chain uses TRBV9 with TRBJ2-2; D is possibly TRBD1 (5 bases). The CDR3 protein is CASSPRQQNTGELFF. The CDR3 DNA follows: TGTGCCAGCAGCCCGAGACAGCAGAACACCGGGGAGCTGTTTTTT.